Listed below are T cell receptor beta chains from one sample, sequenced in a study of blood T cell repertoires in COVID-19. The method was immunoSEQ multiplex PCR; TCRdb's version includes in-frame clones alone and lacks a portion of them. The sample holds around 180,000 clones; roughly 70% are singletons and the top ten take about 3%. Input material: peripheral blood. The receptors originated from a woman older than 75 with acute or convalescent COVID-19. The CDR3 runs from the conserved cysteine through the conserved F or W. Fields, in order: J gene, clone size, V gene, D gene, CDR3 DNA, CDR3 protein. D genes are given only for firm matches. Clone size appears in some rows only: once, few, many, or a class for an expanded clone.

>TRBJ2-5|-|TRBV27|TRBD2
TGTGCCAGCAGTCCCCGACTAGCGGGAGGGAGAGAGACCCAGTACTTC
CASSPRLAGGRETQYF
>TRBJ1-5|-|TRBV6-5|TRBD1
TGTGCCAGCAGTTGGGGACAGGGAAGTAATCAGCCCCAGCATTTT
CASSWGQGSNQPQHF
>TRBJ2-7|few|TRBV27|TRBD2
TGTGCCAGCAGTCCGGTGGCTAGCGGGCGGCGCGAGCAGTACTTC
CASSPVASGRREQYF
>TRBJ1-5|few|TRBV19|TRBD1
TGTGCCAGTAGTATAGAAAACTGGGACAGAGGCCAGCCCCAGCATTTT
CASSIENWDRGQPQHF
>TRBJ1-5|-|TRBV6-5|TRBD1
TGTGCCAGCACCGTAGTAGGGCAGGGGGGACAGCCCCAGCATTTT
CASTVVGQGGQPQHF
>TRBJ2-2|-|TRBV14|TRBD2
TGTGCCAGCAGCCGAAGAGGGAGGGCCGTTGCCGGGGAGCTGTTTTTT
CASSRRGRAVAGELFF
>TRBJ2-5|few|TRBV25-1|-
TGTGCCAGCAGTGAATATAGCGCTCTACCACAAGAGACCCAGTACTTC
CASSEYSALPQETQYF
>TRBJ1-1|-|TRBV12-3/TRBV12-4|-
TGTGCCAGCAGTTCGGGGATATTGGGAGCTTTCTTT
CASSSGILGAFF
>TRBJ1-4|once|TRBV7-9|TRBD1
TGTGCCAGCAGCTCCCGGGACAGGGATCCCCCAACTAATGAAAAACTGTTTTTT
CASSSRDRDPPTNEKLFF
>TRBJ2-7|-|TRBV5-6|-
TGTGCCAGCAGCCAGCCAAGGGAGGAGCAGTACTTC
CASSQPREEQYF
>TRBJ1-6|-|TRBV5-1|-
TGCGCCAGCAGCTTGACTGGGGAGATGGATTCACCCCTCCACTTT
CASSLTGEMDSPLHF
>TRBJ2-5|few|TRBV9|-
TGTGCCAGCAGCGTAGAAATCGGGAGCAAAGAGACCCAGTACTTC
CASSVEIGSKETQYF
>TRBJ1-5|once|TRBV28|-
TGTGCCAGCAGTTTACCCGGACAGCAGAATAGCAATCAGCCCCAGCATTTT
CASSLPGQQNSNQPQHF
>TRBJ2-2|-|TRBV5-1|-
TGCGCCAGCAGCACCGGACTATCCAACACCGGGGAGCTGTTTTTT
CASSTGLSNTGELFF
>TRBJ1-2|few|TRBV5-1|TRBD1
TGCGCCAGCAGCTTGGCCCTGGACAGGGTTAACTATGGCTACACCTTC
CASSLALDRVNYGYTF
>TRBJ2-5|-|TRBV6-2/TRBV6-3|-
TGTGCCAGCAGTTACTCGGCGGAGGGCCGAGAAGAGACCCAGTACTTC
CASSYSAEGREETQYF
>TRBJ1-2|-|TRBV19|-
TGTGCCAGTAGTGAGGGTCTTGCTCCTAACTATGGCTACACCTTC
CASSEGLAPNYGYTF
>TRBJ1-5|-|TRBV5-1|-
TGCGCCAGCAGCTTGGGGGCAGGGAATGGTAAGCAGCCCCAGCATTTT
CASSLGAGNGKQPQHF
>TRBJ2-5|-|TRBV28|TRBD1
TGTGCCAGCAACTCACCCGGACAGGTCCGAGAGACCCAGTACTTC
CASNSPGQVRETQYF
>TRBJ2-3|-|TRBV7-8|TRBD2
TGTGCCAGCAGCACTCTAGCGGGAGGGCGCAAGAATACGCAGTATTTT
CASSTLAGGRKNTQYF
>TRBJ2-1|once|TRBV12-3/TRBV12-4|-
TGTGCCAGCAGCCGTACTAGCTATCGGTTCTTC
CASSRTSYRFF
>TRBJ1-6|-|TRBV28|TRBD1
TGTGCCAGCGAAAGGACAGGGGGTAATTCACCCCTCCACTTT
CASERTGGNSPLHF
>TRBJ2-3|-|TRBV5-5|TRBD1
TGTGCCAGCAGACCCAGATTATCAGGGGGTAGCACAGATACGCAGTATTTT
CASRPRLSGGSTDTQYF
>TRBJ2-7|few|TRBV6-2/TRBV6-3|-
TGTGCCAGCAGCATGGCGCCTGGGACAACCTACGAGCAGTACTTC
CASSMAPGTTYEQYF
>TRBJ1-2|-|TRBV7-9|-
TGTGCCAGCAGCCCTGGCGGCTATGGCTACACCTTC
CASSPGGYGYTF
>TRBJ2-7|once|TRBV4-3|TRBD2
TGCGCCAGCAGCCAAGAGACTAGCGGCGCCTACGAGCAGTACTTC
CASSQETSGAYEQYF
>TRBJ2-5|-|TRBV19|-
TGTGCCAGTAGTACTCAGGGGTTTCCCCAAGAGACCCAGTACTTC
CASSTQGFPQETQYF
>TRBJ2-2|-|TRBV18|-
TGTGCCAGCTCACCAGACCGAGGGCGCGGCGGGGAGCTGTTTTTT
CASSPDRGRGGELFF
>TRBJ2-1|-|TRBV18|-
TGTGCCAGCTCACCAGTGCAAACTAACGTCTATGAGCAGTTCTTC
CASSPVQTNVYEQFF
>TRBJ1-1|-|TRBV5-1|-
TGCGCCAGCAGACCACAGGCCCTGAACACTGAAGCTTTCTTT
CASRPQALNTEAFF
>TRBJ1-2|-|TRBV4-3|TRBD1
TGCGCCAGCAGCCAAGCCACCGGGACAGGGAACTATGGCTACACCTTC
CASSQATGTGNYGYTF
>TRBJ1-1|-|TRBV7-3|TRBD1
TGTGCCAGCAGCGCGACAGGGGGATCGTCTGAAGCTTTCTTT
CASSATGGSSEAFF
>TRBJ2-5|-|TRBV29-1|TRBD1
TGCAGCGTGGCCGGACAGGGGGGAGAGACCCAGTACTTC
CSVAGQGGETQYF
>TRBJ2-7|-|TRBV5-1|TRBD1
TGCGCCAGCAGCTCTGGACAGGGGGAGTACGAGCAGTACTTC
CASSSGQGEYEQYF
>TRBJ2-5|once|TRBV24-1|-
TGTGCCACCAGTTCGTGGCAGAGACAAGGAGAGACCCAGTACTTC
CATSSWQRQGETQYF
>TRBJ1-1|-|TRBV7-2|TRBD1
TGTGCCAGCAGCTTAGGGGGACAGGGGTACAACACTGAAGCTTTCTTT
CASSLGGQGYNTEAFF
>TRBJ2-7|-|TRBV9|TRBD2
TGTGCCAGCAGCGTAGCCCCTAGCGGCCTTTACGAGCAGTACTTC
CASSVAPSGLYEQYF
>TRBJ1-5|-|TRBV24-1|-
TGTGCCACCAGTGATTCCCTGAAGGGGAGGGATCAGCCCCAGCATTTT
CATSDSLKGRDQPQHF
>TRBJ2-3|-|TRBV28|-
TGTGCCAGCAGTTTCCAGCGCCGGGGGTTCAGCACAGATACGCAGTATTTT
CASSFQRRGFSTDTQYF
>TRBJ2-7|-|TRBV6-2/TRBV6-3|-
TGTGCCAGCAGCTCGGGGATAAACTCCTACGAGCAGTACTTC
CASSSGINSYEQYF
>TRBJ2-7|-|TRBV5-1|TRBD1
TGCGCCAGCAGCTTGACAGGGGAAGGGTACGAGCAGTACTTC
CASSLTGEGYEQYF
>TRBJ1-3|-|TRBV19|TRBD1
TGTGCCAGTAGTGAGACAGGGGGCTCTGGAAACACCATATATTTT
CASSETGGSGNTIYF
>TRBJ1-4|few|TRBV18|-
TGTGCCAGCTCACCCGGGTCTACTAATGAAAAACTGTTTTTT
CASSPGSTNEKLFF
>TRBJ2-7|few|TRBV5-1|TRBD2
TGCGCCAGCAGCCCGAACCCTAGCGGGAGCGCCTACGAGCAGTACTTC
CASSPNPSGSAYEQYF
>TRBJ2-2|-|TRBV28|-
TGTGCCACCGAAGTGAGCACCGGGGAGCTGTTTTTT
CATEVSTGELFF
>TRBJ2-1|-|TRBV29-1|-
TGCAGCGTTCTAACTAGCTCCCACAATGAGCAGTTCTTC
CSVLTSSHNEQFF
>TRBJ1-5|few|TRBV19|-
TGTGCCAGTAGTCCCGGAGTACTGTATGGAGGGGGCAATCAGCCCCAGCATTTT
CASSPGVLYGGGNQPQHF
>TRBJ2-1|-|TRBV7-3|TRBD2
TGTGCCAGCAGCTTGCGGACTAGCGCGTACAATGAGCAGTTCTTC
CASSLRTSAYNEQFF
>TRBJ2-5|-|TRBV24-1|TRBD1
TGTGCCACCAGTGATCCGAACGCCGGGACAGGGGACCAAGAGACCCAGTACTTC
CATSDPNAGTGDQETQYF
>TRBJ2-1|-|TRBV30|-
TGTGCCTGGAGTGGGGCAGGGAGGAATGAGCAGTTCTTC
CAWSGAGRNEQFF
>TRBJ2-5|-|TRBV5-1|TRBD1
TGCGCCAGCAGCCTCGACAGGGGCCTTCAAGAGACCCAGTACTTC
CASSLDRGLQETQYF
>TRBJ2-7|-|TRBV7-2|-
TGTGCCAGCAGCTTTGGCCTAGCAGCCTACGAGCAGTACTTC
CASSFGLAAYEQYF
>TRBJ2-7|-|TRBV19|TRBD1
TGTGCCAGTAGCACGACTCCCGGGACAGGGAACGAGCAGTACTTC
CASSTTPGTGNEQYF
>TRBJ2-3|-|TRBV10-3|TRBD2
TGTGCCATCAGTGAGTCAGCGACTAGCGGGAGTAGGACAGATACGCAGTATTTT
CAISESATSGSRTDTQYF
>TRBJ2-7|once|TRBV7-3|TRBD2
TGTGCCAGCAGCGCGGGACTAGCGGGAGCTAAGCAGTACTTC
CASSAGLAGAKQYF
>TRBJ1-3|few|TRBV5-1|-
TGCGCCAGCAGCCCATTGAGCTACTCTGGAAACACCATATATTTT
CASSPLSYSGNTIYF
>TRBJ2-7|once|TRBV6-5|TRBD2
TGTGCCAGCACTCTAGCGGCTGACTACGAGCAGTACTTC
CASTLAADYEQYF
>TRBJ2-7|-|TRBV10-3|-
TGTGCCATCAGTGACCCCGACAGGTATCCCTTTTACGAGCAGTACTTC
CAISDPDRYPFYEQYF
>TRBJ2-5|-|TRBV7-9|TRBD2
TGTGCCAGCAGCTACGGTCCGGCGGGAGAAAGAGAGACCCAGTACTTC
CASSYGPAGERETQYF
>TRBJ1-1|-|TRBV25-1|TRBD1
TGTGCCAGCAGTGAATGGACAGGCAAAGGGGACACTGAAGCTTTCTTT
CASSEWTGKGDTEAFF